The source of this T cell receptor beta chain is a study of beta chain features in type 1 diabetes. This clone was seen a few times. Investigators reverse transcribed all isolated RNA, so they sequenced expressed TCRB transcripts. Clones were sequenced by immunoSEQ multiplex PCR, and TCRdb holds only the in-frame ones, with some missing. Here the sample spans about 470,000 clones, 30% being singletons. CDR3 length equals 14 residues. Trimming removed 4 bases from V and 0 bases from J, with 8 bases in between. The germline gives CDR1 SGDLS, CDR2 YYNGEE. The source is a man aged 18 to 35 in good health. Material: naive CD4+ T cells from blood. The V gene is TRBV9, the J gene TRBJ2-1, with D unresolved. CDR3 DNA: TGTGCCAGCAGCCCAGCGAGCTCCTACAATGAGCAGTTCTTC. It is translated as CASSPASSYNEQFF.